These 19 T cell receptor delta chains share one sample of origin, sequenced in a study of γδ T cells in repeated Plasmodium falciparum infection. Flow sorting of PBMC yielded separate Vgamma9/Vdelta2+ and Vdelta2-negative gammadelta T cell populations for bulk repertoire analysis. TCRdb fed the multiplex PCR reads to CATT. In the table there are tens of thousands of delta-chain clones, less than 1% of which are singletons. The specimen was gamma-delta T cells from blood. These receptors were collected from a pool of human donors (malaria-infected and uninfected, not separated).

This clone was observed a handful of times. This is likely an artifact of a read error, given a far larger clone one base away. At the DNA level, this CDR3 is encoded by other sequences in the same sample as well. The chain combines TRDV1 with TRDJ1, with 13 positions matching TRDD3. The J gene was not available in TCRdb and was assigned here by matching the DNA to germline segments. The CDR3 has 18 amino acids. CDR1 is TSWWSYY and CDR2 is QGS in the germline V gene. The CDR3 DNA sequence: TGTGCTCTTGGGCCCCGACCCGTACTGGGGGATACGACCGACAAACTCATCTTT. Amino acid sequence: CALGPRPVLGDTTDKLIF.

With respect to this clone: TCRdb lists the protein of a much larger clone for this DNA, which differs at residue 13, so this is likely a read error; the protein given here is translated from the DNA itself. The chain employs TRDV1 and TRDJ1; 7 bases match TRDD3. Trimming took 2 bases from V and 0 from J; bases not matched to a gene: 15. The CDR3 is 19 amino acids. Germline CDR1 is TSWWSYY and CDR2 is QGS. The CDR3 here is CALGESPGGDWSHTDKLIF. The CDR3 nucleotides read TGTGCTCTTGGGGAATCCCCCGGGGGGGATTGGTCGCACACCGATAAACTCATCTTT.

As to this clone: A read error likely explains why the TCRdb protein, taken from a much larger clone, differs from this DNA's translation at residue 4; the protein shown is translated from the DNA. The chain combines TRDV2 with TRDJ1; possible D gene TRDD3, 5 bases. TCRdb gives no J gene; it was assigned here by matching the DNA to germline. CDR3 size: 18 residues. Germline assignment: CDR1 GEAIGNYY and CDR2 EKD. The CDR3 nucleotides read TGTGCCTGTTACACCGTGGGGAGTAAAGTAAAGGGCACCGATAAACTCATCTTT. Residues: CACYTVGSKVKGTDKLIF.

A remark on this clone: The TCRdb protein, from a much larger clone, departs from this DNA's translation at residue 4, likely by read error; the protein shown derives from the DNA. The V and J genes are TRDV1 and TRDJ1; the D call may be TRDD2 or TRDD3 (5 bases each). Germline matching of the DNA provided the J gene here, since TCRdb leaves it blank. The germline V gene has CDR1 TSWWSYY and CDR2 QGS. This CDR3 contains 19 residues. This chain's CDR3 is CALEELGIPTELGRSKLIF. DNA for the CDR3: TGTGCTCTTGAGGAACTCGGGATCCCTACCGAATTAGGAAGGAGTAAACTCATCTTT.

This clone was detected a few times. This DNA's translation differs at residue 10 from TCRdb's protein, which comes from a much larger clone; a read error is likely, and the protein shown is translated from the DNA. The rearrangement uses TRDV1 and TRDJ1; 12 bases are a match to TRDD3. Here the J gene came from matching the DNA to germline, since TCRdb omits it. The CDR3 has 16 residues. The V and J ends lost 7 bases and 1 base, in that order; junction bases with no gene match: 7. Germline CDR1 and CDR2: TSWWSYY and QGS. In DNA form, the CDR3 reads TGTGCTCTTGTGGGTACTGGGGGATACAGCACCGATAAACTCATCTTT. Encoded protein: CALVGTGGYSTDKLIF.

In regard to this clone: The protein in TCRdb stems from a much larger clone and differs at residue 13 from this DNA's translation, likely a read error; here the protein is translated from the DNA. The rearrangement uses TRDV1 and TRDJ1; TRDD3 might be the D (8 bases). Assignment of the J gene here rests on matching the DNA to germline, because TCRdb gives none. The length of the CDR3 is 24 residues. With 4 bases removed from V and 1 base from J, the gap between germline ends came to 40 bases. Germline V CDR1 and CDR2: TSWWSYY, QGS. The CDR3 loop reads CALGVCSYATRNRGITGFTDKLIF. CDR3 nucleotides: TGTGCTCTTGGGGTTTGTTCCTACGCTACGAGAAACCGGGGGATAACAGGATTCACCGATAAACTCATCTTT.

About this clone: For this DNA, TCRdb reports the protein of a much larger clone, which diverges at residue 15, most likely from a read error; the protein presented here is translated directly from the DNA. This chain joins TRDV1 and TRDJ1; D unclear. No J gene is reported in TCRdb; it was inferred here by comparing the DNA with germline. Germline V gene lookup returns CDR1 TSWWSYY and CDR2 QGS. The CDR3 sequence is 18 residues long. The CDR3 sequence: CALGFTSVHTYITDRLIF. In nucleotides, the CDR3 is TGTGCTCTTGGGTTCACCTCCGTACATACTTATATCACCGATAGACTCATCTTT.

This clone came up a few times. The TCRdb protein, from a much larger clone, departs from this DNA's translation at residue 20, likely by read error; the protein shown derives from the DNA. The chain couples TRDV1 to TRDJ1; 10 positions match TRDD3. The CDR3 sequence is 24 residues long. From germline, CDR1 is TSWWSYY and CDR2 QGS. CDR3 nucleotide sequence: TGTGCTCTTGGGGAATCCCCAACCTCCTCGATGTACTGGGGGATCACCCCTCACACCGAGAAACTCATCTTT. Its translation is CALGESPTSSMYWGITPHTEKLIF.

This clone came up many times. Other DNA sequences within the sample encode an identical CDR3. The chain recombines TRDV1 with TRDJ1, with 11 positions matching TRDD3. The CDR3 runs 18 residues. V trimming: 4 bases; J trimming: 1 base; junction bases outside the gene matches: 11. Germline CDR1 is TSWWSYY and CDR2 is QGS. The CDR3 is CALGVRGGGYAGTDKLIF. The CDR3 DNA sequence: TGTGCTCTTGGGGTTCGTGGTGGGGGATACGCCGGCACCGATAAACTCATCTTT.

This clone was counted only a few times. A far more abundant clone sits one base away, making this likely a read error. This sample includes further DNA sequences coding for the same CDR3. The CDR3 sequence: CACDTVVRSPGDKLIF. For the CDR3, the DNA is TGTGCCTGTGACACCGTGGTCCGGTCACCAGGCGATAAACTCATCTTT. The rearrangement joins TRDV2 to TRDJ1; D remains ambiguous. The J gene was missing in TCRdb and was found by matching the end of the DNA to germline. Trimming took 0 bases from V and 4 from J, leaving 17 bases between them. The CDR3 covers 16 residues. The germline gives CDR1 GEAIGNYY, CDR2 EKD.

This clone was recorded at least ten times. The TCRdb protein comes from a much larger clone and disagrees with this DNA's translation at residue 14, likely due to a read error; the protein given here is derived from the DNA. The CDR3 is CALGERPSRDLGARKLIF. The CDR3 DNA is TGTGCTCTTGGGGAAAGGCCTTCCCGTGACCTGGGGGCTCGTAAACTCATCTTT. V gene TRDV1 combines with J gene TRDJ1; weak D call: TRDD3 (7 bases). V shed 2 bases and J shed 7 bases, with 26 bases lying between them. The CDR3 consists of 18 residues. Germline CDR1 TSWWSYY, CDR2 QGS.

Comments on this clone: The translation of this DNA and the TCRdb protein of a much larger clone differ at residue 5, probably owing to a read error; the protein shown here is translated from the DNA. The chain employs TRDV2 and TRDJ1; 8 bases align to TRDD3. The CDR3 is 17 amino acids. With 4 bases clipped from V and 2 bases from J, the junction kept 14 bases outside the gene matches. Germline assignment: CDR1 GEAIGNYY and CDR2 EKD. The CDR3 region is CACDAVLGATQTDKLIF. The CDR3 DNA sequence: TGTGCCTGTGATGCCGTACTGGGGGCGACGCAAACCGATAAACTCATCTTT.

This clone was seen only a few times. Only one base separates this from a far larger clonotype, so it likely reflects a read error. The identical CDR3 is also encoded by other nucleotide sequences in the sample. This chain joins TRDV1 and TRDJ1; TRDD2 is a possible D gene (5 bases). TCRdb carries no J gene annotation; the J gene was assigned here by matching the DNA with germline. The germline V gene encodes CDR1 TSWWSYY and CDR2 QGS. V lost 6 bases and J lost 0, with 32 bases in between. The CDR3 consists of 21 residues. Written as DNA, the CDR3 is TGTGCTCTTGGTCCTAGGAGGTCCCGAGTCGACCCGACCTCGTACACCGATAAACTCATCTTT. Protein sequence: CALGPRRSRVDPTSYTDKLIF.

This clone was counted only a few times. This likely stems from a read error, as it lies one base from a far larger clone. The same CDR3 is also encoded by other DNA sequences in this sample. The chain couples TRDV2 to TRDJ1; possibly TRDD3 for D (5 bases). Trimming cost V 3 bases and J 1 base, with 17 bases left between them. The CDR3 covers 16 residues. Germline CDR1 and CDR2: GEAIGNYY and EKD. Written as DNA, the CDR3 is TGTGCCTGTGACCCCGCTTGGGATGCGGGCACCGATAAACTCATCTTT. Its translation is CACDPAWDAGTDKLIF.

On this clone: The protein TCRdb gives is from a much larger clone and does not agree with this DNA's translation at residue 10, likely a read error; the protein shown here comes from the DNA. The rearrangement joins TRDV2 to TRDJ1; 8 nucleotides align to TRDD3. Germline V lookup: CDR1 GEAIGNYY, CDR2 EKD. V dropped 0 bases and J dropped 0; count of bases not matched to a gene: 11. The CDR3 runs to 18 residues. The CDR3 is CACDTGYWGAPYTDKLIF. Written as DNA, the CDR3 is TGTGCCTGTGACACCGGGTACTGGGGGGCTCCGTACACCGATAAACTCATCTTT.

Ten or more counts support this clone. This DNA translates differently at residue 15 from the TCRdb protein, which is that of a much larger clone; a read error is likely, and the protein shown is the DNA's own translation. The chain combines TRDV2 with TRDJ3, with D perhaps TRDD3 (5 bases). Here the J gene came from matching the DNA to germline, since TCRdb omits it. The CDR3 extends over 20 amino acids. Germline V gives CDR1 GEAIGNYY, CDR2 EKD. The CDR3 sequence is CACDTLKTDESSWDARQMFF. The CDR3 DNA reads TGTGCCTGTGACACTCTCAAGACCGACGAGAGCTCCTGGGACGCCCGACAGATGTTTTTC.

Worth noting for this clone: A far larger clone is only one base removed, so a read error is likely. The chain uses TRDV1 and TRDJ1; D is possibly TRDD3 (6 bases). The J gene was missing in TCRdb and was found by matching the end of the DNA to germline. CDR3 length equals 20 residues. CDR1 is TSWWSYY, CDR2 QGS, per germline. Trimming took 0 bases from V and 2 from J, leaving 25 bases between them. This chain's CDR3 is CALGELNLILGDWETDKLIF. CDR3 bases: TGTGCTCTTGGGGAACTAAATTTGATCCTAGGAGACTGGGAGACCGATAAACTCATCTTT.

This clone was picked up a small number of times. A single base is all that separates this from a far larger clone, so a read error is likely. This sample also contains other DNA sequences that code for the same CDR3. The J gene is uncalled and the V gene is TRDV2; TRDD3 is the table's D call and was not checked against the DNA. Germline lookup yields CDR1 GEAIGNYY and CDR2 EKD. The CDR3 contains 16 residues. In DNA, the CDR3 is TGTGCCTGTGACTCCTTACTGGGGGATACAGACGATAAACTCATCTTC. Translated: CACDSLLGDTDDKLIF.

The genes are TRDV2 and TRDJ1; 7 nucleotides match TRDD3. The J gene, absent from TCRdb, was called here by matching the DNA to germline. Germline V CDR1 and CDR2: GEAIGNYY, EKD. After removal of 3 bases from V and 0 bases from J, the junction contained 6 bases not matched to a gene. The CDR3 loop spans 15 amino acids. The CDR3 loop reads CACDPLGAYTDKLIF. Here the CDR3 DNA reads TGTGCCTGTGACCCGCTGGGGGCCTACACCGATAAACTCATCTTT.